This T cell receptor beta chain was retrieved from a study of blood T cell repertoires in COVID-19. Study at large: The origin of the acute and convalescent COVID-19 samples was the United States, Italy and Spain.

As originally analysed: Cell counts per sample came from amplifying reference gene primers. Sequencing was performed with immunoSEQ multiplex PCR; in TCRdb, only in-frame clones are kept and a portion is missing. V, J and clone size are taken as reported in that table, and D and trimming were inferred from the DNA itself. The data contain about 49,000 clones, 87% of them singletons. V lost 0 bases, J lost 3 bases, and 9 bases stayed unmatched. This CDR3 comprises 16 residues. The germline V gene has CDR1 GTSNPN and CDR2 SVGIG (reference sequence). The sequenced sample consisted of peripheral blood. This TCR derives from a human donor in a cohort sampled during active COVID-19. The chain couples TRBV30 to TRBJ2-5, with 8 bases matching TRBD1. The CDR3 DNA is TGTGCCTGGAGTGTACTGGGGACAGGTTCAAAAGAGACCCAGTACTTC. This sequence encodes CAWSVLGTGSKETQYF.